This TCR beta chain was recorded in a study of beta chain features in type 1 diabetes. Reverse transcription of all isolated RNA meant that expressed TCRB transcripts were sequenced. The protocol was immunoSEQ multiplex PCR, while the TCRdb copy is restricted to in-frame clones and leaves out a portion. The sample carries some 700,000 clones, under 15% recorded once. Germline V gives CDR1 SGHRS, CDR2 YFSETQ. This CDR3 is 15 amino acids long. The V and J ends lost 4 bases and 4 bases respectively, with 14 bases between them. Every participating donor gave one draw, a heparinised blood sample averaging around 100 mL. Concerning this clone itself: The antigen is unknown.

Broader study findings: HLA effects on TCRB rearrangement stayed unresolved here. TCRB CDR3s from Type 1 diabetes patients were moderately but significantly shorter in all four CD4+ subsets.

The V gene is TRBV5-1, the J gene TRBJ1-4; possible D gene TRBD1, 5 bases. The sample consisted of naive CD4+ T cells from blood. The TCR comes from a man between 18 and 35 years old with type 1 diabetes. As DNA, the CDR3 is TGCGCCAGCAGCCTCCCCGACAGCGTTAATGAAAAACTGTTTTTT. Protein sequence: CASSLPDSVNEKLFF.